This T cell receptor (beta chain) is from a study of cytomegalovirus exposure and HLA in healthy donors. Concerning this clone itself: Its antigen is unidentified.

Sequencing used immunoSEQ multiplex PCR; TCRdb keeps in-frame clones, though not all of them. The profile shows 120,000 or so clones, more than 70% of them singletons. Study results and caveats: Whilst most TCR sequences proved rare, a subset of public TCRs occurred across many donors. Cytomegalovirus status was reportedly diagnosed by the classifier with high sensitivity and specificity.

CDR1 and CDR2 from the germline V gene are MNHNS and SASEGT. Trimming cost V 7 bases and J 4 bases; bases outside gene matches: 9. The CDR3 spans 14 residues. This TCR derives from a man aged 18 to 29 in good health and CMV-seronegative. The V call is TRBV6-1, the J call TRBJ1-2, with 7 positions matching TRBD1. The sample taken for sequencing was PBMCs. The CDR3: CASTLPPGGYGYTF. The CDR3 DNA reads as TGTGCCAGCACCCTTCCCCCAGGGGGCTATGGCTACACCTTC.